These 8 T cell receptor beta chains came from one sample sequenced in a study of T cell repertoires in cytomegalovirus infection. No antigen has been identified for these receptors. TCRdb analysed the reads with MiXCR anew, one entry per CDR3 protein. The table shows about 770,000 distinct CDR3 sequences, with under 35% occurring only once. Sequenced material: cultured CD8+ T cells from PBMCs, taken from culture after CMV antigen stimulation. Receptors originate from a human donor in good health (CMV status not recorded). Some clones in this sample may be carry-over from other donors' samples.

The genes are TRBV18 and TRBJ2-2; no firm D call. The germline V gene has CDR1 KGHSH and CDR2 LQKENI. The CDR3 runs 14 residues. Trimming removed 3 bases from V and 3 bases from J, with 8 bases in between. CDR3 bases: TGTGCCAGCTCACCGAACGGACACACCGGGGAGCTGTTTTTT. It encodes CASSPNGHTGELFF.

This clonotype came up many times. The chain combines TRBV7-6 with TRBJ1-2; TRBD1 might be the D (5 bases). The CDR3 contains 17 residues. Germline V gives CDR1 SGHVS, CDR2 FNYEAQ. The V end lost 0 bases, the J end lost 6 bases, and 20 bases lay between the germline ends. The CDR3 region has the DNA TGTGCCAGCAGCTTAGCGAAGTATGAGGGGACCAAAAATGGCTACACCTTC. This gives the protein CASSLAKYEGTKNGYTF. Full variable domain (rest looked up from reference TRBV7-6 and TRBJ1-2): GAGVSQSPRYKVTKRGQDVALRCDPISGHVSLYWYRQALGQGPEFLTYFNYEAQQDKSGLPNDRFSAERPEGSISTLTIQRTEQRDSAMYRCASSLAKYEGTKNGYTFGSGTRLTVV.

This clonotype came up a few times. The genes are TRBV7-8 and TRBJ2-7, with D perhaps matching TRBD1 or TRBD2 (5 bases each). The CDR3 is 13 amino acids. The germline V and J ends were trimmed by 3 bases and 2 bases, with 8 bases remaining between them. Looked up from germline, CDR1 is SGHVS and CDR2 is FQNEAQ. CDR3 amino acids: CASSFRGPYEQYV. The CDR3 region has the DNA TGTGCCAGCAGCTTCCGGGGCCCCTACGAGCAGTACGTC.

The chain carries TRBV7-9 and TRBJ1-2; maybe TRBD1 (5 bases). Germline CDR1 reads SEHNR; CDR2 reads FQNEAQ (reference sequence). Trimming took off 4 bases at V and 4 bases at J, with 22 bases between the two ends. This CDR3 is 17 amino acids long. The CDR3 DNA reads TGTGCCAGCAGCTCGTCCCGGGACCGGTTAGGCCGCTATGGCTACACCTTC. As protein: CASSSSRDRLGRYGYTF. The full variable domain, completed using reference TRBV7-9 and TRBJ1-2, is DTGVSQNPRHKITKRGQNVTFRCDPISEHNRLYWYRQTLGQGPEFLTYFQNEAQLEKSRLLSDRFSAERPKGSFSTLEIQRTEQGDSAMYLCASSSSRDRLGRYGYTFGSGTRLTVV.

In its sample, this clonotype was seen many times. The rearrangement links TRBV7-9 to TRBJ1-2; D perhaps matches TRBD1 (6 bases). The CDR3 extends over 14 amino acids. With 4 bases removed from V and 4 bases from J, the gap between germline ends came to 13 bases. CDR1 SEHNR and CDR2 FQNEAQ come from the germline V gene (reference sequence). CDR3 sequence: CASSSGDTGYGYTF. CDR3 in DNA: TGTGCCAGCAGCTCCGGGGACACGGGCTATGGCTACACCTTC.

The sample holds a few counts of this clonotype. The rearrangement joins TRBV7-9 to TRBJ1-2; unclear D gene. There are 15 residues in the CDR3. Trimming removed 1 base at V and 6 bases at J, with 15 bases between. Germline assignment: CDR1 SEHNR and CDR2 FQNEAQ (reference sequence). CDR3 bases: TGTGCCAGCAGCTTAGGGACTTTCGAAGGTAATGGCTACACCTTC. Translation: CASSLGTFEGNGYTF.

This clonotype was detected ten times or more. CDR3 DNA: TGTGCCAGCAGCCGACCCAACACGGGATCAACTAATGAAAAACTGTTTTTT. It is translated as CASSRPNTGSTNEKLFF. The rearrangement joins TRBV7-6 to TRBJ1-4; no reliable D call. In germline, CDR1 is SGHVS, CDR2 FNYEAQ. The CDR3 contains 17 residues. V lost 5 bases, J lost 0 bases, and 16 bases lay in between.

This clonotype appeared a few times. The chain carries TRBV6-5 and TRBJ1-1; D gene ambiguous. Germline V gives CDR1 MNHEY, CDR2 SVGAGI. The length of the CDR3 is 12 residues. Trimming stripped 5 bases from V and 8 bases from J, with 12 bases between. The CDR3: CASSPDASEAFF. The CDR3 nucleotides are TGTGCCAGCAGTCCGGACGCCTCCGAAGCTTTCTTT.